Listed below are T cell receptor beta chains from one sample, sequenced in a study of cytomegalovirus exposure and HLA in healthy donors. Clones were read by immunoSEQ multiplex PCR, and TCRdb kept only the in-frame ones, dropping some. This table has more than 150,000 clones, more than 80% appearing once. What was sequenced was PBMCs. All receptors derive from a boy between 10 and 17 years old in good health and CMV-seronegative. Both conserved end residues are part of each CDR3. The order of the fields is V gene, clone size, J gene, D gene, CDR3 protein, CDR3 DNA. The D gene is left open where the match is weak. Not every row has a clone size; where given, it reads once, few, many or a size class.

>TRBV11-3|once|TRBJ2-1|.
CASSTRDNPYNEQFF
TGTGCCAGCAGCACACGGGACAACCCCTACAATGAGCAGTTCTTC
>TRBV18|.|TRBJ1-3|.
CASSPGQLSGNTIYF
TGTGCCAGCTCACCGGGACAACTCTCTGGAAACACCATATATTTT
>TRBV19|.|TRBJ1-6|.
CASSTGTASSYNSPLHF
TGTGCCAGTAGTACGGGGACTGCGAGCTCCTATAATTCACCCCTCCACTTT
>TRBV15|.|TRBJ2-6|TRBD1
CATRAGTGKSSGANVLTF
TGTGCCACCAGAGCCGGGACAGGGAAGAGCTCTGGGGCCAACGTCCTGACTTTC
>TRBV27|.|TRBJ2-7|.
CASSLGDSTYEQYF
TGTGCCAGCAGTTTAGGCGACAGCACCTACGAGCAGTACTTC
>TRBV10-3|.|TRBJ2-7|.
CAISESRAAYEQYF
TGTGCCATCAGTGAGTCGAGGGCCGCCTACGAGCAGTACTTC
>TRBV5-4|.|TRBJ1-1|TRBD1
CASSLRTGRNTEAFF
TGTGCCAGCAGCCTTAGGACAGGGAGGAACACTGAAGCTTTCTTT
>TRBV30|.|TRBJ1-2|.
CAWYADGIYGYTF
TGTGCCTGGTACGCCGACGGGATCTATGGCTACACCTTC
>TRBV5-4|.|TRBJ2-7|TRBD2
CASSPDLAGFNEQYF
TGTGCCAGCAGCCCGGATCTAGCGGGGTTCAACGAGCAGTACTTC
>TRBV7-2|.|TRBJ1-1|.
CASSLNAREWFWF
TGTGCCAGCAGCTTAAACGCCCGGGAATGGTTTTGGTTT
>TRBV7-6|.|TRBJ1-1|.
CASSRGGRNTEAFF
TGTGCCAGCAGCCGAGGGGGAAGGAACACTGAAGCTTTCTTT
>TRBV5-1|.|TRBJ2-5|.
CASSSQGLGGETQYF
TGCGCCAGCAGCTCCCAGGGACTGGGTGGCGAGACCCAGTACTTC
>TRBV11-1|.|TRBJ2-1|.
CASSLGDWRQISYNEQFF
TGTGCCAGCAGCTTAGGGGACTGGCGGCAGATTTCCTACAATGAGCAGTTCTTC
>TRBV11-3|.|TRBJ2-5|TRBD1
CASSSRDRGPETQYF
TGTGCCAGCAGCTCCCGGGACAGGGGGCCTGAGACCCAGTACTTC
>TRBV6-1|few|TRBJ2-7|TRBD1
CASRPTGTGGYEQYF
TGTGCCAGCAGGCCGACCGGGACAGGGGGGTACGAGCAGTACTTC
>TRBV11-3|.|TRBJ2-2|.
CASSSESGELFF
TGTGCCAGCAGCTCTGAGTCCGGGGAGCTGTTTTTT
>TRBV29-1|few|TRBJ1-1|.
CSVELQYQNTEAFF
TGCAGCGTTGAACTACAGTACCAGAACACTGAAGCTTTCTTT
>TRBV21-1|.|TRBJ2-7|.
CASSKARGGFHEQYF
TGTGCCAGCAGCAAAGCGCGGGGGGGCTTTCACGAGCAGTACTTC
>TRBV30|.|TRBJ2-2|TRBD1
CAWRTGGTGELFF
TGTGCCTGGAGAACAGGGGGCACCGGGGAGCTGTTTTTT
>TRBV4-1|.|TRBJ1-1|.
CASSQEPARVGNTEAFF
TGCGCCAGCAGCCAAGAGCCAGCCAGGGTGGGCAACACTGAAGCTTTCTTT
>TRBV7-2|.|TRBJ2-4|TRBD1
CASSSRTGDKNIQYF
TGTGCCAGCAGCTCACGGACAGGGGACAAAAACATTCAGTACTTC
>TRBV29-1|few|TRBJ1-1|.
CSVSSHRPNTEAFF
TGCAGCGTCTCATCTCACAGGCCAAACACTGAAGCTTTCTTT
>TRBV5-1|.|TRBJ1-1|TRBD1
CASTGQGNTEAFF
TGCGCCAGCACCGGACAGGGCAACACTGAAGCTTTCTTT
>TRBV27|.|TRBJ2-4|TRBD1
CASSVGTVGENIQYF
TGTGCCAGCAGTGTTGGGACAGTGGGCGAAAACATTCAGTACTTC